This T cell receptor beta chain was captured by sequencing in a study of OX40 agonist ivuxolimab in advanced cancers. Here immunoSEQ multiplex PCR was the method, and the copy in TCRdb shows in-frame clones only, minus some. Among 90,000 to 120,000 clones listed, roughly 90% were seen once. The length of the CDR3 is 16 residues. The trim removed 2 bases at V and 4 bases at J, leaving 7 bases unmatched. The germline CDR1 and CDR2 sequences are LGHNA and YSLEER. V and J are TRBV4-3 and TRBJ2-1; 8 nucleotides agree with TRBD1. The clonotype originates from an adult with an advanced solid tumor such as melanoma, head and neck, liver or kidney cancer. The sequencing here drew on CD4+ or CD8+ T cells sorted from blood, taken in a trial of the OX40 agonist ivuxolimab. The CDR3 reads CASSQNGQGGYNEQFF. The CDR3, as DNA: TGCGCCAGCAGCCAAAACGGACAGGGTGGTTACAATGAGCAGTTCTTC.